This T cell receptor (beta chain) emerged from a study of shared clonotypes between healthy human individuals. Study background: Used for every donor were three CD4 naive, three CD4 memory, two CD8 naive and one CD8 memory plate.

The CDR3 sequence is 18 residues long. Looked up from germline, CDR1 is SGDLS and CDR2 is YYNGEE. V dropped 3 bases and J dropped 4; count of bases not matched to a gene: 8. Genomic DNA per cell subset filled all wells of several immunoSEQ plates. Sequencing used immunoSEQ multiplex PCR; TCRdb keeps in-frame clones, though not all of them. The sample includes nearly 2 million clones, about 95% of them seen just once. Naive CD8 cells comprised CD45RO-negative, CCR7-positively selected cells, excluding terminally differentiated effector memory CD45RA+ cells. The study enrolled healthy HIV-negative adults without recent acute infections or vaccinations as donors.

The origin of this receptor is a man aged 18 to 29 in good health. What was sequenced was naive CD8+ T cells sorted from blood. This chain uses TRBV9 with TRBJ2-2; 14 bases are a match to TRBD2. The CDR3 nucleotides are TGTGCCAGCAGCGAAACCGGGACTAGCGGGAGCATCACCGGGGAGCTGTTTTTT. Its translation is CASSETGTSGSITGELFF. Based on the CDR3 plus reference TRBV9 and TRBJ2-2, the full variable domain is DSGVTQTPKHLITATGQRVTLRCSPRSGDLSVYWYQQSLDQGLQFLIQYYNGEERAKGNILERFSAQQFPDLHSELNLSSLELGDSALYFCASSETGTSGSITGELFFGEGSRLTVL.